The source of this TCR beta chain is a study of blood T cell repertoires in COVID-19. The wider study: Sources were T cells, B-cell-depleted T cells, or PBMCs; the material itself was cDNA or gDNA.

The protocol was immunoSEQ multiplex PCR, while the TCRdb copy is restricted to in-frame clones and leaves out a portion. The table records 110,000 to 150,000 clones, 75% to 90% of them present only once. The TCR originated in a woman aged 55 to 70 with active COVID-19. The material sequenced was peripheral blood.

CDR3 in DNA: TGTGCCAGCAGCTTAGTAATGCGACGGAGCTCCTACAATGAGCAGTTCTTC. Translating gives CASSLVMRRSSYNEQFF. V usage is TRBV11-2 and J usage is TRBJ2-1; D not certain. Germline loops: CDR1 SGHAT, CDR2 FQNNGV. V was pared by 1 base and J by 0 bases, with 13 bases between. CDR3 length: 17 amino acids.